This paragraph reports one TCR beta chain. This clonotype was counted only a few times. Its antigen is not yet known. No much larger clonotype is one base removed from it; base qualities were not supplied. The data were obtained in a study of identical twins (dated by TCRdb to the mid-2010s). Study-level background: To test whether fetal clonotypes persist, this study deep-sequenced TCR alpha and beta repertoires from monozygotic twins, from unrelated adults of various ages, and from cord blood. To rule out contamination, the twin experiments were replicated at different times with different library preparation protocols. Findings and caveats that apply to the study as a whole: Conclusions relied on cross-sectional statistical analysis, since the same donors could not be followed over many years. Abundant cord blood beta clonotypes had fewer insertions, young adult naive repertoires showed a similar but weaker trend, and memory repertoires showed no such trend. In beta out-of-frame sequences, excess twin sharing was weaker, because having fewer shared sequences lowered the signal-to-noise ratio. In monozygotic twins, recombination models systematically underestimated out-of-frame TCR alpha sharing, but the models matched the sharing seen between unrelated individuals. Zero-insertion analyses could be partly confounded by invariant T cells such as MAIT and iNKT, although diverse VJ usage argued against such confounding for most clonotypes. Out-of-frame TCR alpha sequences shared between twins showed an excess of low generation-probability sequences compared with coincidental sharing between unrelated individuals.

Preparation of the library involved 5' RACE. The sequencing machine was an Illumina HiSeq 2000. Template switching introduced a universal primer binding site; the final cDNA contained a unique molecular identifier, enabling accurate counting of TCR cDNA molecules. First-strand cDNA for TCR alpha and beta chains was synthesized from specific primers in the conserved constant-segment region. To control for contamination, every cDNA library carried two barcodes: a SMART-Mk sample barcode plus Illumina barcodes. TruSeq adapter sequences, together with Illumina sample barcodes, were added in two successive PCR steps. TCR alpha and beta cDNA libraries were sequenced on the Illumina HiSeq platform with custom primers. As for the authors' bioinformatics: Unique molecular identifiers were extracted from raw reads with MiGEC, and CDR3 positions were determined with MiXCR. For each individual, recombination models were inferred using an EM algorithm with the repgenHMM and IGoR tools. The tcR package in R was used for shared clonotype analysis, with sharing normalized by the product of cloneset sizes. Out-of-frame nonproductive sequences were analyzed to study raw recombination free of thymic and clonal selection effects. TCRdb cleaned the public reads at Q25 with fastp, built clones with MiXCR and kept in-frame beta chains. One record per CDR3 amino acid sequence lists the most common genes and DNA. It is TCRdb's table, rather than the study itself, that gives the V and J calls and clone size. Across this sample there are 1.5 million to 2 million distinct CDR3 sequences, with less than 40% seen only once. The ten largest clones take up more than 0.25% of the sample.

All donors were healthy Caucasians. The CDR3 runs 15 amino acids, cysteine and phenylalanine included. Left in the record is the CDR3 DNA by itself, 45 bases read in frame from the first base. CDR1 and CDR2, per the germline V gene, are MDHEN and SYDVKM. V ends up 2 bases short and J 5 bases short, with an unmatched junction base count of 9. This chain joins TRBV28 to TRBJ2-7; 7 of the junction bases match TRBD2. Material for sequencing was cord blood. The source is a newborn girl in good health. The CDR3 reads as follows: CASSLPFAGVNEQYF. The base sequence is TGTGCCAGCAGTTTACCTTTCGCGGGAGTTAACGAGCAGTACTTC.